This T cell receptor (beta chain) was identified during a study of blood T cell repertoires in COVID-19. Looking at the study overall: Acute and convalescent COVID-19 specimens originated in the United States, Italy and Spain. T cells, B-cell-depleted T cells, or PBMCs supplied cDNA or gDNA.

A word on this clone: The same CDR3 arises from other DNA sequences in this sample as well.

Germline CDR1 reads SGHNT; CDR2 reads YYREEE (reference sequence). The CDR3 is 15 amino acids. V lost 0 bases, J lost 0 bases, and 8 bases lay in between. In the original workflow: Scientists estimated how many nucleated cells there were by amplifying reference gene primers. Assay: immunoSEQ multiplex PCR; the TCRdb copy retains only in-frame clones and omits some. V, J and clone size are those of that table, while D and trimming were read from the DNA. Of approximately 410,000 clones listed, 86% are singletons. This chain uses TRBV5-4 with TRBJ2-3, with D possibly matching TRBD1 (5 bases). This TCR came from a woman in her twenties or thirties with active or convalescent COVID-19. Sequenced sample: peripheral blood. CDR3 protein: CASSLGGVSTDTQYF. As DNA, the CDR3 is TGTGCCAGCAGCTTGGGGGGCGTAAGCACAGATACGCAGTATTTT.